This is a list of T cell receptor beta chains from one sample in a study of blood T cells in healthy people across ages. TCRdb re-analysed the 5' RACE reads in MiXCR, keeping a single row per CDR3 protein. The top ten clones hold around 7.7% of a sample with some 1.5 million distinct CDR3 sequences, 28% of them seen once. Specimen: blood. The receptors derive from a woman aged 30 to 39 in good health. The CDR3 runs from the conserved cysteine through the conserved F or W. The order of the fields is J gene, D gene, clone size, V gene, CDR3 protein, CDR3 DNA. D genes are given only for firm matches. The listing skips clone size in some rows; elsewhere it reads once, few, many or a size class.

j_gene: TRBJ2-1
d_gene: -
abundance: few
v_gene: TRBV7-2
CDR3aa: CASSFGGASSYEQFF
CDR3nt: TGTGCCAGCAGCTTTGGGGGCGCGAGCTCCTACGAGCAGTTCTTC

j_gene: TRBJ2-3
d_gene: -
abundance: -
v_gene: TRBV2
CDR3aa: CASSEVLDTQYF
CDR3nt: TGTGCCAGCAGTGAAGTTTTGGATACGCAGTATTTT

j_gene: TRBJ2-7
d_gene: -
abundance: many
v_gene: TRBV29-1
CDR3aa: CSVALGYEQYF
CDR3nt: TGCAGCGTTGCACTGGGCTACGAGCAGTACTTC

j_gene: TRBJ2-1
d_gene: -
abundance: few
v_gene: TRBV20-1
CDR3aa: CSAAGLYEQFF
CDR3nt: TGCAGTGCTGCGGGCCTCTATGAGCAGTTCTTC

j_gene: TRBJ2-6
d_gene: -
abundance: -
v_gene: TRBV7-9
CDR3aa: CASSLFPAFSGANVLTF
CDR3nt: TGTGCCAGCAGCTTGTTCCCCGCCTTCTCTGGGGCCAACGTCCTGACTTTC

j_gene: TRBJ2-4
d_gene: -
abundance: few
v_gene: TRBV29-1
CDR3aa: CSVEQNNEQYF
CDR3nt: TGCAGCGTTGAACAGAACAATGAGCAGTACTTC

j_gene: TRBJ2-7
d_gene: TRBD1
abundance: -
v_gene: TRBV10-3
CDR3aa: CAISRGQGYEQYF
CDR3nt: TGTGCCATCAGCCGTGGACAGGGCTACGAGCAGTACTTC

j_gene: TRBJ2-7
d_gene: -
abundance: many
v_gene: TRBV5-5
CDR3aa: CASSFQGFYEQYF
CDR3nt: TGTGCCAGCAGCTTTCAGGGATTCTACGAGCAGTACTTC

j_gene: TRBJ2-3
d_gene: -
abundance: -
v_gene: TRBV2
CDR3aa: CASNFQGSTDTQYF
CDR3nt: TGTGCCAGCAACTTTCAGGGGAGCACAGATACGCAGTATTTT

j_gene: TRBJ1-5
d_gene: -
abundance: -
v_gene: TRBV7-8
CDR3aa: CASSDGDSNQPQHF
CDR3nt: TGTGCCAGCAGCGACGGTGATAGCAATCAGCCCCAGCATTTT

j_gene: TRBJ2-3
d_gene: -
abundance: many
v_gene: TRBV5-1
CDR3aa: CASSFTGSPDTQYF
CDR3nt: TGCGCCAGCAGCTTCACAGGGAGTCCGGATACGCAGTATTTT

j_gene: TRBJ2-4
d_gene: -
abundance: few
v_gene: TRBV11-2
CDR3aa: CASSPFGAKNIQYF
CDR3nt: TGTGCCAGCAGCCCTTTCGGGGCCAAAAACATTCAGTACTTC

j_gene: TRBJ2-4
d_gene: TRBD1
abundance: many
v_gene: TRBV5-1
CDR3aa: CASSLDRGVAKNIQYF
CDR3nt: TGCGCCAGCAGCCTCGACAGGGGGGTAGCCAAAAACATTCAGTACTTC

j_gene: TRBJ2-7
d_gene: TRBD1
abundance: -
v_gene: TRBV7-9
CDR3aa: CATHPKGQGFNEQYF
CDR3nt: TGTGCCACCCACCCGAAGGGACAGGGGTTTAATGAGCAGTACTTC

j_gene: TRBJ2-3
d_gene: -
abundance: few
v_gene: TRBV20-1
CDR3aa: CSANSFGAEDTQYF
CDR3nt: TGCAGTGCTAATAGCTTCGGGGCTGAAGATACGCAGTATTTT

j_gene: TRBJ2-3
d_gene: -
abundance: -
v_gene: TRBV27
CDR3aa: CASSLSLQDTQYF
CDR3nt: TGTGCCAGCAGTTTATCCCTCCAGGATACGCAGTATTTT

j_gene: TRBJ2-5
d_gene: -
abundance: few
v_gene: TRBV3-1
CDR3aa: CASSQDTDSTQYF
CDR3nt: TGTGCCAGCAGCCAAGATACAGACTCGACCCAGTACTTC

j_gene: TRBJ2-4
d_gene: TRBD2
abundance: -
v_gene: TRBV6-4
CDR3aa: CASSPTSGRVSEQYF
CDR3nt: TGTGCCAGCAGTCCAACTAGCGGGAGAGTCAGTGAGCAGTACTTC

j_gene: TRBJ1-2
d_gene: -
abundance: many
v_gene: TRBV12-3/TRBV12-4
CDR3aa: CASSPTAYGYTF
CDR3nt: TGTGCCAGCAGCCCTACAGCCTATGGCTACACCTTC

j_gene: TRBJ2-7
d_gene: -
abundance: few
v_gene: TRBV11-2
CDR3aa: CASSLGVQVSHEQYF
CDR3nt: TGTGCCAGCAGCTTGGGCGTACAGGTTTCTCACGAGCAGTACTTC

j_gene: TRBJ1-1
d_gene: TRBD1
abundance: few
v_gene: TRBV12-3/TRBV12-4
CDR3aa: CASSKTGTPEAFF
CDR3nt: TGTGCCAGCAGTAAGACAGGGACCCCTGAAGCTTTCTTT

j_gene: TRBJ2-3
d_gene: TRBD2
abundance: -
v_gene: TRBV9
CDR3aa: CASSVELLAGGWSTQYF
CDR3nt: TGTGCCAGCAGCGTAGAGCTACTAGCGGGAGGTTGGAGTACGCAGTATTTT

j_gene: TRBJ1-6
d_gene: TRBD1
abundance: -
v_gene: TRBV7-2
CDR3aa: CASSTQGAGYNSPLHF
CDR3nt: TGTGCCAGCAGCACGCAGGGGGCGGGTTATAATTCACCCCTCCACTTT

j_gene: TRBJ1-2
d_gene: TRBD1
abundance: -
v_gene: TRBV7-2
CDR3aa: CASSLTRGQGYGYTF
CDR3nt: TGTGCCAGCAGCTTAACTCGGGGACAGGGCTATGGCTACACCTTC

j_gene: TRBJ2-7
d_gene: -
abundance: -
v_gene: TRBV20-1
CDR3aa: CSASYIRQSAYEQYF
CDR3nt: TGCAGTGCTTCCTATATTAGACAAAGCGCCTACGAGCAGTACTTC

j_gene: TRBJ2-5
d_gene: TRBD2
abundance: few
v_gene: TRBV24-1
CDR3aa: CATSDSLATEETRYF
CDR3nt: TGTGCCACCAGTGATTCACTAGCGACTGAAGAGACCCGGTACTTC

j_gene: TRBJ2-3
d_gene: -
abundance: few
v_gene: TRBV5-1
CDR3aa: CASSLVILETEDTDTQYF
CDR3nt: TGCGCCAGCAGCTTGGTTATATTGGAAACAGAGGACACAGATACGCAGTATTTT